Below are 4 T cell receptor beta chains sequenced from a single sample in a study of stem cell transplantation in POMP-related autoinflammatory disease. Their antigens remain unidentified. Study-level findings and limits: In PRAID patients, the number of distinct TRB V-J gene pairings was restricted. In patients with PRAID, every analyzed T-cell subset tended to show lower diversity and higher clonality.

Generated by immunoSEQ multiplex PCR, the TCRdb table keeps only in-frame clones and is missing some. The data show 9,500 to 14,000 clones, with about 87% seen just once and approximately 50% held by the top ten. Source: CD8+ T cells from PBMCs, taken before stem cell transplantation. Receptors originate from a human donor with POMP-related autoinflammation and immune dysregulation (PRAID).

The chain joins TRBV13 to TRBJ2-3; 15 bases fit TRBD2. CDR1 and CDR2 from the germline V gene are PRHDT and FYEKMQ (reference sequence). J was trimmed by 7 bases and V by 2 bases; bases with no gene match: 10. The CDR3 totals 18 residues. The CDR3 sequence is CASSLNPGTSGGKYTQYF. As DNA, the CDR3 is TGTGCCAGCAGCTTAAACCCCGGGACTAGCGGGGGGAAGTATACGCAGTATTTT.

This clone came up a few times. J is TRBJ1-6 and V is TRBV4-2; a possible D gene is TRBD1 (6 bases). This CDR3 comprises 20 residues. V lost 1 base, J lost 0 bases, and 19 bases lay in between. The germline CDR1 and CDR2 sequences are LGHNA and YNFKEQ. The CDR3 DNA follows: TGTGCCAGCAGCCAAGGACACATAAAGGGGGGTCCCTCCTATAATTCACCCCTCCACTTT. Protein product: CASSQGHIKGGPSYNSPLHF.

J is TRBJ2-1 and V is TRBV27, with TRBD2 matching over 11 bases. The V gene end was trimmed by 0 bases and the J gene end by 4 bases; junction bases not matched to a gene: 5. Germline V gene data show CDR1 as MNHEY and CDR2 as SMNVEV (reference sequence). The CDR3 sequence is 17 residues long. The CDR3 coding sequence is TGTGCCAGCAGTTTATCGGGACTAGCGGAATTGTACAATGAGCAGTTCTTC. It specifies CASSLSGLAELYNEQFF.

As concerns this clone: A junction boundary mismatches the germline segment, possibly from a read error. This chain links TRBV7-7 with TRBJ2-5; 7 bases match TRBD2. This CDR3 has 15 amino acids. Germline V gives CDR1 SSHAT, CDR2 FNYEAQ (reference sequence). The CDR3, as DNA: TGTGCTAGCAGCTTAGCGGGTATCTCCGGGGAGACCCAGTACTTC. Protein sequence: CASSLAGISGETQYF.